The 31 T cell receptor beta chains listed next were all sequenced from one sample in a study of blood T cell repertoires in COVID-19 (dated by TCRdb to 2018 to 2020). The receptor library was made with the immunoSEQ multiplex PCR assay. TCRdb took this table from immuneACCESS and kept in-frame rearrangements with V and J called. Such tables lack part of the clones; where checked against another copy, unresolved V genes explain under half of the gap, and the rest is unexplained. The sample includes tens of thousands of clones, with about nine tenths observed a single time. Less than 7% of the sample is held by the ten biggest clonotypes. The specimen sequenced was peripheral blood. The receptors derive from a human donor in a cohort sampled during active COVID-19.

The chain uses TRBV5-1 and TRBJ2-1; 9 nucleotides line up with TRBD1. V lost 3 bases, J lost 6 bases, and 13 bases stayed unmatched. This CDR3 comprises 17 residues. The germline CDR1 and CDR2 sequences are SGHRS and YFSETQ. CDR3 sequence: CASSWDPPGTGSNEQFF. As DNA, the CDR3 is TGCGCCAGCAGCTGGGACCCACCCGGGACAGGGTCCAATGAGCAGTTCTTC.

The chain uses TRBV10-3 and TRBJ1-2; 7 bases line up with TRBD1. Trimming at V came to 6 bases and at J to 4 bases, leaving 5 bases not matched to a gene. Germline-derived CDR1 and CDR2 are ENHRY and SYGVKD. CDR3 length: 13 amino acids. The CDR3 DNA follows: TGTGCCATCAGGACACAGGGGCCCTATGGCTACACCTTC. Translation gives CAIRTQGPYGYTF.

Details on this clone: Germline and junction disagree at one end, which may indicate a read error. The V gene is TRBV27, the J gene TRBJ2-7; no definite D call. CDR1 is MNHEY and CDR2 is SMNVEV in the germline V gene (reference sequence). The CDR3 has 13 amino acids. The DNA for the CDR3 is TGTGCCAGCAGTTTATACACCTCCTCCGAGCAGTACTTC. Translated: CASSLYTSSEQYF.

This chain uses TRBV6-6 with TRBJ1-2, with D possibly being TRBD1 (5 bases). Germline assignment: CDR1 MNHNY and CDR2 SVGAGI (reference sequence). This CDR3 has 13 residues. V lost 2 bases and J 4 bases, leaving 8 bases between the germline ends. The CDR3 is CASSYEQAYGYTF. For the CDR3, the DNA is TGTGCCAGCAGTTACGAACAGGCCTATGGCTACACCTTC.

This clone was seen a single time. The chain combines TRBV27 with TRBJ1-3; 7 bases are shared with TRBD1. J was trimmed by 3 bases and V by 6 bases; bases with no gene match: 8. This CDR3 has 15 residues. Germline CDR1 MNHEY, CDR2 SMNVEV (reference sequence). The CDR3 loop reads CASRPAGGDGNTIYF. DNA for the CDR3: TGTGCCAGCAGGCCTGCAGGGGGAGATGGAAACACCATATATTTT.

This clone came up a few times. This rearrangement joins TRBV10-1 to TRBJ1-1; D remains ambiguous. Germline assignment: CDR1 WNHNN and CDR2 SYGVQD (reference sequence). Trimming removed 5 bases at V and 1 base at J, with 8 bases between. This CDR3 has 13 amino acids. CDR3 bases: TGCGCCAGCAGTCCTTCAGGGAACACTGAAGCTTTCTTT. This gives the protein CASSPSGNTEAFF.

The chain has TRBV10-1 and TRBJ2-6; no definite D call. Germline V gene data show CDR1 as WNHNN and CDR2 as SYGVQD (reference sequence). V was pared by 3 bases and J by 0 bases, with 6 bases between. CDR3 length equals 15 residues. CDR3 DNA sequence: TGCGCCAGCAGTGACACGAGCTCTGGGGCCAACGTCCTGACTTTC. It translates to CASSDTSSGANVLTF.

This clone was seen just once. V usage is TRBV5-1 and J usage is TRBJ2-3; 7 bases fit TRBD1. CDR1 and CDR2 from the germline V gene are SGHRS and YFSETQ. V was clipped by 0 bases and J by 5 bases; unmatched bases: 9. This CDR3 has 16 amino acids. The CDR3 bases are TGCGCCAGCAGCTTGGGTCCGGGGCAGGGGGAAGATACGCAGTATTTT. It encodes CASSLGPGQGEDTQYF.

A single count supports this clone. The chain recombines TRBV5-6 with TRBJ1-2; 9 nucleotides agree with TRBD1. Trimming took 4 bases from V and 7 from J; bases not matched to a gene: 8. CDR1 SGHDT and CDR2 YYEEEE come from the germline V gene. The CDR3 is made up of 14 amino acids. The CDR3 protein is CASSLGQGIGGYTF. CDR3 bases: TGTGCCAGCAGCCTGGGACAGGGTATTGGTGGCTACACCTTC.

The chain carries TRBV6-5 and TRBJ1-4; D is uncertain. The length of the CDR3 is 13 residues. The V end lost 4 bases, the J end lost 4 bases, and 7 bases lay between the germline ends. The germline V gene has CDR1 MNHEY and CDR2 SVGAGI. The CDR3 sequence is CASSLLFNEKLFF. The CDR3 DNA is TGTGCCAGCAGTTTGCTATTTAATGAAAAACTGTTTTTT.

The V call is TRBV5-5, the J call TRBJ2-7, with D perhaps TRBD2 (6 bases). The CDR3 length is 15 residues. V lost 0 bases to trimming and J lost 3 bases, with 13 bases between them. Per germline, CDR1 SGHKS and CDR2 YYEKEE (reference sequence). Here the CDR3 DNA reads TGTGCCAGCAGCTTGGTAACCGGCGGGAACTACGAGCAGTACTTC. It specifies CASSLVTGGNYEQYF. Full variable domain (missing parts from reference TRBV5-5 and TRBJ2-7): DAGVTQSPTHLIKTRGQQVTLRCSPISGHKSVSWYQQVLGQGPQFIFQYYEKEERGRGNFPDRFSARQFPNYSSELNVNALLLGDSALYLCASSLVTGGNYEQYFGPGTRLTVT.

The chain combines TRBV4-1 with TRBJ2-7; 9 nucleotides match TRBD2. CDR1 and CDR2 (germline): MGHRA, YSYEKL. With V trimmed by 0 bases and J by 9 bases, 9 bases remained unmatched. The CDR3 runs 15 residues. In nucleotides, the CDR3 is TGCGCCAGCAGCCAAGATAGGGGACTAGCCCGCGCGCAGTACTTC. It specifies CASSQDRGLARAQYF.

This chain links TRBV6-5 with TRBJ2-7; D gene ambiguous. Germline V gene data show CDR1 as MNHEY and CDR2 as SVGAGI. CDR3 length: 14 residues. Trimming took 2 bases from V and 0 from J, leaving 8 bases between them. CDR3 region: CASSYRENSYEQYF. DNA for the CDR3: TGTGCCAGCAGTTACCGAGAGAACTCCTACGAGCAGTACTTC.

Here the CDR3 DNA reads TGTGCCAGCAGTCTTCACAGGGACGGCGAGCAGTACTTC. Its protein product is CASSLHRDGEQYF. The chain employs TRBV28 and TRBJ2-7; D might be TRBD1 (6 bases). The CDR3 is 13 amino acids. Trimming left V 5 bases short and J 6 bases short, with 14 bases between. Germline V lookup: CDR1 MDHEN, CDR2 SYDVKM.

The CDR3 coding sequence is TGCAGCGTTGCCCCCTGGGGGGGCGCTTCGTCGGGGGCCAACGTCCTGACTTTC. Protein product: CSVAPWGGASSGANVLTF. This rearrangement joins TRBV29-1 to TRBJ2-6; possibly TRBD2 for D (7 bases). V was clipped by 4 bases and J by 4 bases, with 23 bases between them. There are 18 residues in the CDR3. Germline lookup yields CDR1 SQVTM and CDR2 ANQGSEA.

The chain links TRBV7-8 to TRBJ2-1; 13 bases fit TRBD2. The CDR3 loop spans 18 amino acids. V lost 4 bases and J lost 0; bases outside the gene matches: 6. Germline V gene data show CDR1 as SGHVS and CDR2 as FQNEAQ. The CDR3 region is CASSWGLAGSSSYNEQFF. The CDR3 DNA follows: TGTGCCAGCAGCTGGGGACTAGCGGGATCTAGCTCCTACAATGAGCAGTTCTTC.

This clone was found a few times. The V and J genes are TRBV5-1 and TRBJ2-1, with 11 positions matching TRBD2. The CDR3 runs to 17 residues. J lost 4 bases, V lost 4 bases, and 10 bases had no gene match. Germline loops: CDR1 SGHRS, CDR2 YFSETQ. The chain's CDR3 is CASSAFSGGAYYNEQFF. CDR3 sequence (DNA): TGCGCCAGCAGCGCGTTTAGCGGGGGGGCGTATTACAATGAGCAGTTCTTC.

The J gene is TRBJ1-2, the V gene TRBV5-4, with a possible D match to TRBD1 (5 bases). Germline CDR1 is SGHNT and CDR2 is YYREEE (reference sequence). The V end was cut by 1 base, the J end by 2 bases, with 6 bases between. The CDR3 has 13 residues. The CDR3, as DNA: TGTGCCAGCAGCTTGCAGGGAAACTATGGCTACACCTTC. Protein product: CASSLQGNYGYTF.

The chain employs TRBV27 and TRBJ1-6; 8 nucleotides agree with TRBD1. Germline V gene sequence: CDR1 MNHEY, CDR2 SMNVEV (reference sequence). This CDR3 comprises 16 residues. The J segment lost 7 bases and the V segment lost 0 bases, leaving 5 bases of the junction unmatched. CDR3 amino acids: CASSLSATGVNSPLHF. In nucleotides, the CDR3 is TGTGCCAGCAGTTTATCTGCGACAGGGGTGAATTCACCCCTCCACTTT.

The chain joins TRBV5-1 to TRBJ1-1; the D is unclear. The CDR3 length is 12 residues. The germline V gene has CDR1 SGHRS and CDR2 YFSETQ. V shed 3 bases and J shed 8 bases, with 11 bases lying between them. CDR3 in DNA: TGCGCCAGCAGCTCCGTCGAAGCAGAAGCTTTCTTT. It is translated as CASSSVEAEAFF.

This sequence joins TRBV19 and TRBJ1-5; the match to TRBD1 covers 10 bases. V lost 6 bases, J lost 2 bases, and 4 bases stayed unmatched. The CDR3 sequence is 15 residues long. Germline V lookup: CDR1 LNHDA, CDR2 SQIVND (reference sequence). The CDR3 here is CASRTGGVGNQPQHF. CDR3 bases: TGTGCCAGTAGGACAGGGGGCGTTGGCAATCAGCCCCAGCATTTT.

This sequence joins TRBV5-5 and TRBJ2-7; unclear D gene. Trimming cost V 1 base and J 0 bases, with 14 bases left between them. Germline V CDR1 and CDR2: SGHKS, YYEKEE (reference sequence). The CDR3 has 16 amino acids. CDR3 sequence (DNA): TGTGCCAGCAGCTTGTCTCTTCCGTCGAGCTCCTACGAGCAGTACTTC. Translated: CASSLSLPSSSYEQYF.

This clone came up once. The chain has TRBV5-1 and TRBJ2-1, with D possibly TRBD1 on 5 matching bases. This CDR3 has 16 amino acids. The V gene's germline CDR1 is SGHRS and CDR2 YFSETQ. The V end was cut by 0 bases, the J end by 6 bases, with 16 bases between. CDR3 region: CASSLGSGRVVNEQFF. The DNA of the CDR3 is TGCGCCAGCAGCTTGGGCTCTGGCAGGGTGGTCAATGAGCAGTTCTTC.

V usage is TRBV9 and J usage is TRBJ2-3; D perhaps matches TRBD2 (6 bases). The CDR3 contains 14 residues. The germline V and J ends were trimmed by 3 bases and 5 bases, with 13 bases remaining between them. The germline V gene encodes CDR1 SGDLS and CDR2 YYNGEE. The CDR3: CASSDKRAGDTQYF. CDR3 DNA: TGTGCCAGCAGCGACAAGCGGGCGGGAGATACGCAGTATTTT. The full variable domain, completed using reference TRBV9 and TRBJ2-3, is DSGVTQTPKHLITATGQRVTLRCSPRSGDLSVYWYQQSLDQGLQFLIQYYNGEERAKGNILERFSAQQFPDLHSELNLSSLELGDSALYFCASSDKRAGDTQYFGPGTRLTVL.

The chain joins TRBV7-2 to TRBJ2-7; D might be TRBD1 (6 bases). The V and J ends lost 7 bases and 5 bases respectively, with 18 bases between them. This CDR3 has 14 residues. The V gene's germline CDR1 is SGHTA and CDR2 FQGNSA. The CDR3 reads CASTSRQGIHEQYF. The CDR3 DNA follows: TGTGCCAGCACTTCGAGGCAGGGGATCCACGAGCAGTACTTC.

This clone was seen just once. This rearrangement joins TRBV27 to TRBJ2-2; no clear D gene. V was shortened by 6 bases and J by 4 bases, with 12 bases between the two germline ends. Germline-derived CDR1 and CDR2 are MNHEY and SMNVEV (reference sequence). The CDR3 runs to 14 residues. This CDR3 reads CASSLSPGTGELFF. The CDR3 DNA reads as TGTGCCAGCAGCCTTTCCCCGGGCACCGGGGAGCTGTTTTTT.

To note about this clone: The sample contains more than one DNA sequence encoding this CDR3. This CDR3 reads CASSLDSFQPQHF. The DNA for the CDR3 is TGTGCCAGCAGCTTAGATTCTTTTCAGCCCCAGCATTTT. The chain uses TRBV7-9 and TRBJ1-5; D is undetermined. Per the germline V gene, CDR1 is SEHNR and CDR2 is FQNEAQ (reference sequence). This CDR3 is 13 amino acids long. Trimming took 1 base from V and 6 from J, leaving 7 bases between them.

This chain joins TRBV19 and TRBJ1-2; D is unclear. CDR1 and CDR2 (germline): LNHDA, SQIVND (reference sequence). Trimming cost V 3 bases and J 2 bases, with 10 bases left between them. This CDR3 is 14 amino acids long. CDR3 DNA sequence: TGTGCCAGTAGTATGCTCGCAGGAAACTATGGCTACACCTTC. This encodes CASSMLAGNYGYTF.

V and J are TRBV7-9 and TRBJ1-6, with D unclear. The CDR3 has 14 residues. V lost 1 base and J lost 5, with 6 bases in between. Germline V gene lookup returns CDR1 SEHNR and CDR2 FQNEAQ (reference sequence). The CDR3 here is CASSLGRNNSPLHF. In nucleotides, the CDR3 is TGTGCCAGCAGCTTAGGCAGAAATAATTCACCCCTCCACTTT.

This clone was recorded only once. The rearrangement links TRBV21-1 to TRBJ2-7; the D call of TRBD1 is as the table states it, not checked on the DNA. TRBV21-1 is classified as a pseudogene. The CDR3 is made up of 18 amino acids. In DNA form, the CDR3 reads TGTGCCAGCAGCAAAGGGAACAGGCCCGCCCTTATCTCCTACGAGCAGTACTTC. This sequence encodes CASSKGNRPALISYEQYF.

The chain uses TRBV11-2 and TRBJ2-2; 12 positions match TRBD2. CDR3 length: 18 residues. Germline CDR1 is SGHAT and CDR2 is FQNNGV. Germline trimming cut 5 bases from V and 1 base from J; bases unmatched to any gene: 8. The CDR3 DNA is TGTGCCAGCAGCCCACGGGGACTAGCGGGCCTGAACACCGGGGAGCTGTTTTTT. Residues: CASSPRGLAGLNTGELFF.